The clone carrying this T cell receptor (beta chain) was observed at least ten times. The target antigen is unknown. The CDR3 has 17 amino acids. V gave up 0 bases and J gave up 0 bases, with 17 bases separating them. CDR1 GTSNPN and CDR2 SVGIG come from the germline V gene (reference sequence). This sample stems from a study of beta chain features in type 1 diabetes. Study conclusions and caveats: Within each of all four CD4+ subsets, Type 1 diabetes patients had TCRB CDR3s that were moderately but significantly shorter.

What was sequenced were expressed TCRB transcripts, since all of the isolated RNA had been reverse transcribed. Naive, central memory and regulatory T cell samples averaged around 3.9 million immunoSEQ reads each. The protocol was immunoSEQ multiplex PCR, while the TCRdb copy is restricted to in-frame clones and leaves out a portion. The table includes approximately 150,000 clones, about an eighth detected once. The sequence was obtained from a man aged 18 to 30 with type 1 diabetes. Input material: central memory CD4+ T cells from blood. The chain joins TRBV30 to TRBJ1-2, with D possibly being TRBD1 (5 bases). The CDR3 DNA reads as TGTGCCTGGAGTGTATTAAGCCGTCCGGGGGCTAACTATGGCTACACCTTC. Amino acid sequence: CAWSVLSRPGANYGYTF.